These 5 T cell receptor beta chains share one sample of origin, sequenced in a study of T cell repertoires in cytomegalovirus infection. For these TCRs, the target antigens are not known. TCRdb fed the reads into MiXCR, producing one record per CDR3 protein. The sample gives roughly 920,000 distinct CDR3 sequences, roughly 30% of which show up once; under 15% is in the top ten. This material consisted of cultured CD8+ T cells from PBMCs, taken from culture after CMV antigen stimulation. The receptors derive from a human donor in good health (CMV status not recorded). Some clones in this sample may be carry-over from other donors' samples.

The chain joins TRBV10-3 to TRBJ1-3; TRBD1 is a possible D gene (6 bases). Germline CDR1 and CDR2: ENHRY and SYGVKD. Trimming stripped 10 bases from V and 0 bases from J, with 13 bases between. CDR3 length: 14 residues. DNA for the CDR3: TGTGCCACTTACAGGGAAATCTCTGGAAACACCATATATTTT. It encodes CATYREISGNTIYF.

Concerning this clonotype: It is unclear where the CDR3 begins or ends on the DNA, so no DNA is shown, and the CDR3 is as TCRdb lists it. The chain uses TRBV27 and TRBJ1-2. The CDR3 comprises 13 residues, both ends counted. The germline gives CDR1 MNHEY, CDR2 SMNVEV (reference sequence). The CDR3 is CASSFWRSYGYTF.

J is TRBJ2-1 and V is TRBV4-1, with unresolved D. Germline V gene data show CDR1 as MGHRA and CDR2 as YSYEKL. Trimming cost V 0 bases and J 9 bases, with 9 bases left between them. The CDR3 consists of 13 residues. Written as DNA, the CDR3 is TGCGCCAGCAGCCAAGATAGGAGACTTGAGCAGTTCTTC. Protein sequence: CASSQDRRLEQFF.

This clonotype was seen a few times. This chain connects TRBV27 to TRBJ1-1; 10 positions match TRBD1. The CDR3 consists of 15 residues. Germline assignment: CDR1 MNHEY and CDR2 SMNVEV (reference sequence). The ends lost 5 bases at V and 4 bases at J; junction bases unmatched: 7. CDR3 residues: CASSPGQGLATEAFF. Written as DNA, the CDR3 is TGTGCCAGCAGTCCGGGACAGGGGTTGGCCACTGAAGCTTTCTTT.

The CDR3 nucleotides are TGTGCCAGCAGCTTAAGGTTTTCCGAGCAGTTCTTC. This gives the protein CASSLRFSEQFF. V is TRBV7-9 and J is TRBJ2-1; D is undetermined. This CDR3 comprises 12 residues. The V end was cut by 2 bases, the J end by 10 bases, with 9 bases between. The germline gives CDR1 SEHNR, CDR2 FQNEAQ (reference sequence).